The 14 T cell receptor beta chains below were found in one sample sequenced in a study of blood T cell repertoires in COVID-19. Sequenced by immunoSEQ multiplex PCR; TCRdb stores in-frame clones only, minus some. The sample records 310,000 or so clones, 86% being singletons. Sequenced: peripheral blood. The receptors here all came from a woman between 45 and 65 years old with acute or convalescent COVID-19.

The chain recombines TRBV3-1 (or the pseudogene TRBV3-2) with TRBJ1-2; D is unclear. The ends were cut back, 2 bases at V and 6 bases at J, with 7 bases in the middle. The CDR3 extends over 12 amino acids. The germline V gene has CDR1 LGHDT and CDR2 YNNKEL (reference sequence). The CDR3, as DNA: TGTGCCAGCAGCCAACTCGGGGATGGCTACACCTTC. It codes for CASSQLGDGYTF.

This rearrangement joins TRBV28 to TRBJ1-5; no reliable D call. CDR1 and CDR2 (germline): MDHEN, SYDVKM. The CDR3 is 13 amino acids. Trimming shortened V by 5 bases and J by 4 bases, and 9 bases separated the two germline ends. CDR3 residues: CASSPVWNQPQHF. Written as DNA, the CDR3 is TGTGCCAGCAGTCCAGTCTGGAATCAGCCCCAGCATTTT.

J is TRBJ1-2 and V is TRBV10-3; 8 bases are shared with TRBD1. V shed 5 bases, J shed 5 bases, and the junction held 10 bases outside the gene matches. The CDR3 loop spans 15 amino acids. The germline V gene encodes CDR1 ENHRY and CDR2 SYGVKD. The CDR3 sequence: CAISPGTGQWYGYTF. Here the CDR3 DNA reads TGTGCCATCAGTCCTGGGACAGGTCAATGGTATGGCTACACCTTC.

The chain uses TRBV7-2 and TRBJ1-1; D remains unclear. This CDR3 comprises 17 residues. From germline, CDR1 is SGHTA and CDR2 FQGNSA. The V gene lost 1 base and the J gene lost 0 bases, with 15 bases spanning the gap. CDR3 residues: CASSLDVHESLNTEAFF. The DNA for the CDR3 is TGTGCCAGCAGCTTAGACGTGCACGAGTCTTTGAACACTGAAGCTTTCTTT.

The CDR3 protein is CASSLAQGIQETQYF. For the CDR3, the DNA is TGTGCCAGCAGCCTTGCCCAGGGTATCCAAGAGACCCAGTACTTC. V gene TRBV3-1 (or the pseudogene TRBV3-2) combines with J gene TRBJ2-5; D is perhaps TRBD1 (5 bases). CDR3 length equals 15 residues. Trimming removed 4 bases from V and 1 base from J, with 13 bases in between. Germline V CDR1 and CDR2: LGHDT, YNNKEL (reference sequence).

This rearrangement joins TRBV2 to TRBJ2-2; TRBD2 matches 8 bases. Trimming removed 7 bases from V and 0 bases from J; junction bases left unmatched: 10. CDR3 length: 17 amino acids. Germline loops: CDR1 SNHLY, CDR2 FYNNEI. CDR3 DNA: TGTGCCAGCACCACCCAACCGGGACTAGCGAACACCGGGGAGCTGTTTTTT. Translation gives CASTTQPGLANTGELFF.

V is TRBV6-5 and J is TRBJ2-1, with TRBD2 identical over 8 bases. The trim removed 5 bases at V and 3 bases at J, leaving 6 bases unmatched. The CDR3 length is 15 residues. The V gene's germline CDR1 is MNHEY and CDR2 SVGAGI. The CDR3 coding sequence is TGTGCCAGCAGTAATAGCGGGGCGCACTACAATGAGCAGTTCTTC. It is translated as CASSNSGAHYNEQFF.

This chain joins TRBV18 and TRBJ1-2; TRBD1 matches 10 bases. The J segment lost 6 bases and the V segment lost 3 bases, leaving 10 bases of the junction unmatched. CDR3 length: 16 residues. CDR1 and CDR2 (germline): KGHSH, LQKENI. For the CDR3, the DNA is TGTGCCAGCTCACCCGCCATAGACAGGGGGCGAGATGGCTACACCTTC. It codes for CASSPAIDRGRDGYTF.

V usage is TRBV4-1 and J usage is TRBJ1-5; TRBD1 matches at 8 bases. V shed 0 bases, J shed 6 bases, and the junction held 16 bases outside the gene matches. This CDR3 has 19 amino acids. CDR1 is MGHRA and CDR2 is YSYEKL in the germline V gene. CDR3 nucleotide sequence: TGCGCCAGCAGCCAAGATCGACCCACACGGACAGGGAGAACTCAGCCCCAGCATTTT. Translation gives CASSQDRPTRTGRTQPQHF.

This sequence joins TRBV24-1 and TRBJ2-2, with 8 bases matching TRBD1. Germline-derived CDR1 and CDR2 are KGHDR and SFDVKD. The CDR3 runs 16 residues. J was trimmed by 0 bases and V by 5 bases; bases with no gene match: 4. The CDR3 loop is CATSGKQGANTGELFF. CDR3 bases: TGTGCCACCAGTGGCAAACAGGGGGCGAACACCGGGGAGCTGTTTTTT.

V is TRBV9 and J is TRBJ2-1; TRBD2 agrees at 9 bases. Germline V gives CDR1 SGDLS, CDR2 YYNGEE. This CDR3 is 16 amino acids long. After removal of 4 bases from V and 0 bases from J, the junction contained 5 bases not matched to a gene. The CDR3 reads CASSTLTSGSYNEQFF. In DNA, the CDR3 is TGTGCCAGCAGCACCTTGACTAGCGGCTCCTACAATGAGCAGTTCTTC.

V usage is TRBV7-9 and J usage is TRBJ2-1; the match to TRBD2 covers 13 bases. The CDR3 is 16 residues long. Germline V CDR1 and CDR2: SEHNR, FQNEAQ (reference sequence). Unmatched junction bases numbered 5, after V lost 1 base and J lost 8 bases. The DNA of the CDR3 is TGTGCCAGCAGCTTAGGGGGGACTAGCGGGATCGATGAGCAGTTCTTC. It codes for CASSLGGTSGIDEQFF.

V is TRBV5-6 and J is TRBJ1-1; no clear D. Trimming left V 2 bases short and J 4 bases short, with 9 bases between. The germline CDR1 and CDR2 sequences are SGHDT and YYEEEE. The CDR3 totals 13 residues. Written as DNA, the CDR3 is TGTGCCAGCAGCTTCGGGTCCGGCACTGAAGCTTTCTTT. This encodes CASSFGSGTEAFF. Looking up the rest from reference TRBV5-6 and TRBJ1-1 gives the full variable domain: DAGVTQSPTHLIKTRGQQVTLRCSPKSGHDTVSWYQQALGQGPQFIFQYYEEEERQRGNFPDRFSGHQFPNYSSELNVNALLLGDSALYLCASSFGSGTEAFFGQGTRLTVV.

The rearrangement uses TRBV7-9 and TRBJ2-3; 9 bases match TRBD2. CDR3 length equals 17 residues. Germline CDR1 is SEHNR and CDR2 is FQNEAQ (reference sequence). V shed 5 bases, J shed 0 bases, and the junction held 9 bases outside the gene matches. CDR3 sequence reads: CASSIPGTSRSTDTQYF. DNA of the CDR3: TGTGCCAGCAGCATACCTGGGACTAGCCGCAGCACAGATACGCAGTATTTT.